The sequence of this T cell receptor (beta chain) was determined in a study of blood T cell repertoires in COVID-19. Study-wide background: The samples span acute and convalescent COVID-19 from the United States, Italy and Spain. From T cells, B-cell-depleted T cells, or PBMCs came the material, which was cDNA or gDNA.

Per the original data handling: From reference gene primer amplification, estimates of nucleated cell counts were derived. Clones were read by immunoSEQ multiplex PCR, and TCRdb kept only the in-frame ones, dropping some. That table gives V, J and clone size, and the DNA gave D and trimming. The data show approximately 320,000 clones, approximately 85% seen once. This receptor was taken from a human donor in a cohort sampled during active COVID-19. The source material was peripheral blood.

The chain's CDR3 is CASSPGSGSSYEQYF. CDR3 sequence (DNA): TGTGCCAGCAGCCCCGGTAGCGGCAGCTCCTACGAGCAGTACTTC. The gene calls are TRBV7-6 and TRBJ2-7, with D possibly being TRBD2 (6 bases). V shed 5 bases and J shed 0 bases, with 14 bases lying between them. The CDR3 extends over 15 amino acids. Germline V gene lookup returns CDR1 SGHVS and CDR2 FNYEAQ.